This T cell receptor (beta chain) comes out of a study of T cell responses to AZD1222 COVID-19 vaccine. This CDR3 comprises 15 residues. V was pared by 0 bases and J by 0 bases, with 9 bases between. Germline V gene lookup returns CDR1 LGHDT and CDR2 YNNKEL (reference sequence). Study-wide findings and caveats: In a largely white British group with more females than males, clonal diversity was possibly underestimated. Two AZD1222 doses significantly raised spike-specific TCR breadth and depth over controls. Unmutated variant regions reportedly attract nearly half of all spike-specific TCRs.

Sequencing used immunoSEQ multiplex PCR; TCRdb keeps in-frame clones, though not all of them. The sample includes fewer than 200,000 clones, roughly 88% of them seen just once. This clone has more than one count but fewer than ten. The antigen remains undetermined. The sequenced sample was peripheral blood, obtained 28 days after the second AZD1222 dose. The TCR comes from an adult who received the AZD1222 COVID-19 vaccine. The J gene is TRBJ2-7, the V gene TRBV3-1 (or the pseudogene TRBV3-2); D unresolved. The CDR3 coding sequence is TGTGCCAGCAGCCAAGATCTGGTCGACTCCTACGAGCAGTACTTC. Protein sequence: CASSQDLVDSYEQYF.